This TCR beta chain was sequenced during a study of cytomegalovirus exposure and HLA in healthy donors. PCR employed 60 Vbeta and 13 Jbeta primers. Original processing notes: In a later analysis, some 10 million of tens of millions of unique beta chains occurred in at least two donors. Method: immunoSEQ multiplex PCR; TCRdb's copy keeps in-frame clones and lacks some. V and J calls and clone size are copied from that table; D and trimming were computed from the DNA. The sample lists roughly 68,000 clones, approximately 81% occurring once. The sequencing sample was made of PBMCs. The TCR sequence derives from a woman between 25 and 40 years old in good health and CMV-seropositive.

CDR3 bases: TGTGCCATCAGTGAGTCTATCGTAAACAGGGGTTTGGATGGCTACACCTTC. Residues: CAISESIVNRGLDGYTF. The V gene is TRBV10-3, the J gene TRBJ1-2; TRBD1 aligns across 7 bases. Losses at the gene ends were 0 bases for V and 6 bases for J; bases not matched to a gene: 13. Per germline, CDR1 ENHRY and CDR2 SYGVKD. This CDR3 has 17 residues.